This is a list of T cell receptor beta chains from one sample in a study of CD8 T cells in Susac syndrome. TCRdb redid the calling of the immunoSEQ multiplex PCR reads with MiXCR, one entry per CDR3 protein. The data hold 95,000 to 150,000 distinct CDR3 sequences, with 96% observed a single time. Sequencing input: CD4+ T cells from PBMCs. The receptors shown here come from a human donor with Susac syndrome. Both conserved end residues are part of each CDR3. A D gene is named only where the DNA matches it firmly. The listing skips clone size in some rows; elsewhere it reads once, few, many or a size class.

>-|TRBJ1-1|-|12|TRBV20-1
CSALGGNTEAFF
TGCAGTGCTTTAGGGGGGAACACTGAAGCTTTCTTT
>-|TRBJ1-4|-|13|TRBV20-1
CSASRATGEKLFF
TGCAGTGCTAGCCGGGCGACGGGTGAAAAACTGTTTTTT
>-|TRBJ2-4|-|15|TRBV30
CAWSVDGAYVNIQYF
TGTGCCTGGAGTGTCGATGGGGCGTATGTAAACATTCAGTACTTC
>-|TRBJ2-1|-|16|TRBV5-4
CASSSQTGWSYNEQFF
TGTGCCAGCAGCTCCCAGACAGGTTGGTCCTACAATGAGCAGTTCTTC
>-|TRBJ2-1|-|16|TRBV4-1
CASSQVSSATYNEQFF
TGCGCCAGCAGCCAAGTATCATCGGCCACCTACAATGAGCAGTTCTTC
>-|TRBJ2-7|TRBD1|14|TRBV12-3/TRBV12-4
CASSKGQGVYEQYF
TGTGCCAGCAGTAAGGGACAGGGGGTCTACGAGCAGTACTTC
>once|TRBJ2-5|-|11|TRBV12-3/TRBV12-4
CASSSVETQYF
TGTGCCAGCAGTTCGGTGGAGACCCAGTACTTC
>-|TRBJ2-7|-|13|TRBV18
CASSPGTVYEQYF
TGTGCCAGCTCACCGGGAACAGTGTACGAGCAGTACTTC
>once|TRBJ2-7|-|16|TRBV18
CASSSTSQVGSYEQYF
TGTGCCAGCTCATCGACAAGTCAGGTGGGGTCCTACGAGCAGTACTTC
>-|TRBJ1-2|-|12|TRBV28
CASSSSTGIDTF
-
>-|TRBJ2-1|-|13|TRBV29-1
CSVDQRGTNEQFF
TGCAGCGTTGACCAAAGAGGGACAAATGAGCAGTTCTTC
>-|TRBJ2-1|TRBD2|21|TRBV5-1
CASSLESGGSSGRSSYNEQFF
TGCGCCAGCAGCTTGGAAAGTGGGGGGAGTAGCGGGAGGTCATCCTACAATGAGCAGTTCTTC
>-|TRBJ2-7|TRBD1|16|TRBV3-1
CASSHTDRGRVAEQYF
TGTGCCAGCAGCCACACCGACAGGGGGCGCGTGGCCGAGCAGTACTTC
>-|TRBJ2-5|-|12|TRBV7-9
CASSLESETQYF
TGTGCCAGCAGCTTAGAGTCGGAGACCCAGTACTTC
>-|TRBJ2-2|TRBD2|16|TRBV20-1
CSARDRLAGGTGELFF
TGCAGTGCTAGAGACAGACTAGCGGGCGGTACCGGGGAGCTGTTTTTT
>-|TRBJ2-3|-|12|TRBV20-1
CSASYTTDTQYF
TGCAGTGCTAGCTACACCACAGATACGCAGTATTTT
>once|TRBJ2-7|TRBD2|16|TRBV10-3
CAISDPVSGSFNEQYF
TGTGCCATCAGTGACCCGGTTAGCGGGAGCTTCAACGAGCAGTACTTC
>-|TRBJ2-3|-|12|TRBV29-1
CSGRIAWGTQYF
TGCAGCGGCCGGATAGCTTGGGGTACGCAGTATTTT
>-|TRBJ1-1|-|14|TRBV4-3
CASSPPGHSTEAFF
TGCGCCAGCAGCCCCCCGGGGCATAGCACTGAAGCTTTCTTT